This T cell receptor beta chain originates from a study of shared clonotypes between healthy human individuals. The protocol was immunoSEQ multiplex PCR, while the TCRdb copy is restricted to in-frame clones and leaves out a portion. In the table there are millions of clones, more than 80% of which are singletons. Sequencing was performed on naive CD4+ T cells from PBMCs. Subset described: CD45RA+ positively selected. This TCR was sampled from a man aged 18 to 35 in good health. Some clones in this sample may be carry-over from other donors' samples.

The CDR3 DNA reads TGTGCCAGCATCCAGGAGTTGGGCGGGGAGCTGTTTTTT. Its translation: CASIQELGGELFF. V gene TRBV7-6 combines with J gene TRBJ2-2; no clear D gene. The V end lost 7 bases, the J end lost 7 bases, and 13 bases lay between the germline ends. Germline V lookup: CDR1 SGHVS, CDR2 FNYEAQ. The length of the CDR3 is 13 residues.